This TCR beta chain was sequenced in a study of beta chain features in type 1 diabetes (dated by TCRdb to 2017 to 2018). Study-wide context: Mean age, gender distribution, total cell number and subset yield were not different between patients and healthy donors. Regulatory and stem cell-like memory subsets were isolated from only 8 patients and about 8 healthy donors, whereas naive and central memory subsets came from all 30 or so donors. A total of over 90,000,000 sorted cells were examined across all samples, and a strong correlation was observed between cell number per subset and RNA yield. In the study, TCRB repertoires of sorted circulating CD4+ T cell subsets from recently diagnosed type 1 diabetes patients were compared with those of matched healthy donors.

Study-wide conclusions, independent of this receptor: Naive, central memory and regulatory TCRB repertoires appeared more similar among patients than among healthy donors. PCR may preferentially amplify shorter templates, but because patient and control samples were amplified and corrected together, any resulting skew would affect both groups equally. Sequencing cDNA rather than genomic DNA could over-represent highly expressing activated cells, although activation and CD3 levels did not differ between groups. Because the HLA sub-analyses included only small numbers of individuals, any influence of HLA type on TCRB rearrangement was left unresolved. In all four CD4+ subsets, TCRB CDR3 length was moderately but significantly shorter in type 1 diabetes patients. At VDJ recombination sites, patients with type 1 diabetes made fewer insertions and deleted more nucleotides, a pattern implying thymic rearrangement abnormalities.

The entire amount of isolated RNA was reverse transcribed using the High Capacity cDNA Reverse Transcription Kit, so the sequenced TCRB transcripts were expressed ones. Deep immunoSEQ sequencing was applied to naive, central memory and regulatory T cell samples, giving an average of around 3.4 million total reads per sample. Sorted cells were lysed in RLT buffer, and RNA was extracted using DNase-treated RNeasy Micro or Mini kits according to cell number. To prevent cross-contamination, every cell subset was processed on its own, while patient and healthy donor samples were processed together. TCRB sequences were amplified from cDNA with the immunoSEQ multiplex PCR, producing 87-bp fragments spanning the CDR3 region. The amplicons were sequenced using the Illumina HiSeq platform. The published analysis was carried out like this. PCR bias was corrected computationally using synthetic template baselines, and reads within Hamming distance 2 were collapsed, with unmergeable singletons discarded. Reads were aligned against IMGT so that V, D and J genes, CDR3 length and insertions or deletions at six rearrangement sites could be assigned. Within each subset, clonotype counts were normalized to the number of sorted cells before true diversity and Gini coefficients were calculated with the tcR R package. The overlap coefficient, calculated on TCRB nucleotide sequences, was used to quantify repertoire sharing. Out-of-frame TCRB sequences from naive cells were analyzed as a proxy for the pre-selection repertoire. TCRdb stores this immuneACCESS table with in-frame sequences only. Part of the clones is absent; in the studies checked, under half of the shortfall reflects unresolved V genes, and no reason is known for the rest. That table furnishes V, J and clone size, whereas the DNA furnished D and trimming. The sample data list under 450,000 clones, and about 15% of these were observed just once. The ten largest clonotypes hold approximately 0.035% of the sample.

Each donor gave one peripheral blood draw, about 100 mL on average, collected into heparinised tubes. A BD FACSAria II and a panel including CD45RO, CCR7, CD25, CD127, CD95 and CD27 were used to sort naive, central memory, regulatory and stem cell-like memory CD4+ T cells. Every sorted population had a purity above 98%. PBMCs were isolated immediately by Lymphoprep density gradient centrifugation and stained directly without culture. So that batch effects would be minimized, each experiment stained and sorted samples in pairs, pairing one healthy donor with one patient. Regarding this clone: Its recognized antigen is unknown. No much larger clone exists at a distance of one base, and base qualities are not known.

The TCR originated in a man aged 25 to 40 in good health. Specimen: naive CD4+ T cells from blood. Reading the label with the study, this specimen's cell subset or site is: true naive CD4+ T cells.

The nucleotides read TGTGCCTGGAGTGTACTATGGGGAACAGGCACTGAAGCTTTCTTT. It codes for CAWSVLWGTGTEAFF. The sequence is built from TRBV30 and TRBJ1-1; the D region possibly corresponds to TRBD1 (5 bases align). From cysteine to phenylalanine, the CDR3 is 15 amino acids long. Only the CDR3 DNA is retained, 45 bases long and in frame from the first base. CDR1 and CDR2 are read off the germline V gene (reference sequence) as GTSNPN and SVGIG. The junction carries 15 bases between V and J, which are trimmed by 0 bases and 4 bases respectively.